One sample yielded the 8 T cell receptor beta chains listed below, sequenced in a study of cytomegalovirus exposure and HLA in healthy donors (TCRdb year 2017). Libraries were built with the immunoSEQ multiplex PCR assay. A mixture of 60 forward primers for TCR Vbeta segments and 13 reverse primers for TCR Jbeta segments was used in the multiplex PCR. Here the immuneACCESS table is served through TCRdb, limited to in-frame sequences with V and J called. Missing clones are a known gap in these copies; in checked studies unresolved V genes cover under half, and the rest lacks a known reason. The sample has roughly 130,000 clones on record, around four fifths of them singletons. Together, the top ten hold 0.85% to 1.3% of the sample. Sequenced: PBMCs. All receptors derive from a human donor in good health.

V is TRBV7-2 and J is TRBJ1-2, with a weak D call TRBD1 (5 bases). CDR1 and CDR2 (germline): SGHTA, FQGNSA. Trimming removed 5 bases from V and 2 bases from J, with 12 bases in between. The CDR3 is 14 residues long. CDR3 in amino acids: CASSQGGGNYGYTF. CDR3 DNA: TGTGCCAGCAGCCAAGGTGGGGGGAACTATGGCTACACCTTC.

The J gene is TRBJ2-7, the V gene TRBV19, with D possibly TRBD1 on 6 matching bases. V was shortened by 8 bases and J by 7 bases, with 30 bases between the two germline ends. The CDR3 is made up of 17 amino acids. CDR1 LNHDA and CDR2 SQIVND come from the germline V gene (reference sequence). The CDR3 DNA is TGTGCCAGTTCAGGACCCTCCGGAGACAGGACCAGTTATGAGCAGTACTTC. Amino acids: CASSGPSGDRTSYEQYF.

The rearrangement links TRBV11-1 to TRBJ1-1; 7 bases line up with TRBD1. Trimming at V came to 3 bases and at J to 2 bases, leaving 6 bases not matched to a gene. This CDR3 is 15 amino acids long. CDR1 is SGHAT and CDR2 is FQDESV in the germline V gene (reference sequence). CDR3 sequence: CASSFSGTANTEAFF. CDR3 DNA: TGTGCCAGCAGCTTCTCCGGGACAGCAAACACTGAAGCTTTCTTT.

Notes on this clone: At one end the junction does not follow the germline gene, possibly because of a read error. At the DNA level, this CDR3 is encoded by other sequences in the same sample as well. The chain links TRBV19 to TRBJ1-3; 8 bases are a match to TRBD1. Germline V gives CDR1 LNHDA, CDR2 SQIVND (reference sequence). The CDR3 is 15 amino acids. CDR3 coding DNA: TGCGCCAGTAGTGAGACAGGGGACTCTGGAAACACCATATATTTT. Translation: CASSETGDSGNTIYF.

This chain connects TRBV19 to TRBJ1-5; the match to TRBD1 covers 8 bases. Unmatched junction bases numbered 5, after V lost 7 bases and J lost 6 bases. CDR3 length equals 13 residues. Germline CDR1 LNHDA, CDR2 SQIVND (reference sequence). CDR3 DNA sequence: TGTGCCAGTATTCCAGGGGGCGGTCAGCCCCAGCATTTT. The encoded protein is CASIPGGGQPQHF.

J is TRBJ2-7 and V is TRBV5-1, with 7 bases lining up with TRBD1. V dropped 4 bases and J dropped 2; count of bases not matched to a gene: 15. The germline V gene encodes CDR1 SGHRS and CDR2 YFSETQ. This CDR3 spans 17 amino acids. Here the CDR3 DNA reads TGCGCCAGCAGCCCGACCGAGACAGGGTGGGAAACCTACGAGCAGTACTTC. It translates to CASSPTETGWETYEQYF.

The rearrangement uses TRBV20-1 and TRBJ2-5, with a weak D call TRBD2 (6 bases). Germline assignment: CDR1 DFQATT and CDR2 SNEGSKA (reference sequence). The CDR3 sequence is 9 residues long. V was pared by 3 bases and J by 11 bases, with 7 bases between. As DNA, the CDR3 is TGCAGTGCTAGCCGGGAGCAGTACTTC. Amino acid sequence: CSASREQYF.

The chain links TRBV18 to TRBJ1-2; no reliable D call. V gave up 1 base and J gave up 3 bases, with 15 bases separating them. The germline gives CDR1 KGHSH, CDR2 LQKENI. This CDR3 contains 16 residues. The DNA for the CDR3 is TGTGCCAGCTCACCACGGGGAGGAGACGCATACTATGGCTACACCTTC. Translated, it gives CASSPRGGDAYYGYTF. Looking up the rest from reference TRBV18 and TRBJ1-2 gives the full variable domain: NAGVMQNPRHLVRRRGQEARLRCSPMKGHSHVYWYRQLPEEGLKFMVYLQKENIIDESGMPKERFSAEFPKEGPSILRIQQVVRGDSAAYFCASSPRGGDAYYGYTFGSGTRLTVV.